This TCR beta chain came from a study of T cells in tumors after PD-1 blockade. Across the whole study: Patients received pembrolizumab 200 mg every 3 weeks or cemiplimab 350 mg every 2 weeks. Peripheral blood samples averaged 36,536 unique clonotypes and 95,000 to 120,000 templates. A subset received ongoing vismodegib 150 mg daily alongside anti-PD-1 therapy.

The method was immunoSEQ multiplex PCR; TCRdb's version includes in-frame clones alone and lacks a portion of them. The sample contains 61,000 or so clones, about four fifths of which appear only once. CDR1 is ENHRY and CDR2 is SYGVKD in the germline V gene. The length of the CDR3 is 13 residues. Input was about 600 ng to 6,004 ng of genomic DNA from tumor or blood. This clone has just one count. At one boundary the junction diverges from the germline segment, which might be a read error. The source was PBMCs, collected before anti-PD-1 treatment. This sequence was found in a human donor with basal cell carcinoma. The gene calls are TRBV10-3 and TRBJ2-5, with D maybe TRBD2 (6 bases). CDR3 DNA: TGTGCCATCAGTCCCTTCAGCGGAGGGACGTTCGACTTC. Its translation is CAISPFSGGTFDF.